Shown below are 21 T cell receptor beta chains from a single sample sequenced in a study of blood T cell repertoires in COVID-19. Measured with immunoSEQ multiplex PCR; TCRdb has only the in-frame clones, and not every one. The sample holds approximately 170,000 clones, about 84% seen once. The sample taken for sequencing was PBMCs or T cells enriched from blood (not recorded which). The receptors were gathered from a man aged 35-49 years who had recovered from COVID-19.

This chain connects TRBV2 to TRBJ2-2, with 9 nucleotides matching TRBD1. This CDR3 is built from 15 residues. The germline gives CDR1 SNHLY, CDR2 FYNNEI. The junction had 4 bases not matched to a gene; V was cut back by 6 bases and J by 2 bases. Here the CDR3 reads CASSQQGANTGELFF. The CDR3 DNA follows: TGTGCCAGCAGCCAACAGGGGGCTAACACCGGGGAGCTGTTTTTT.

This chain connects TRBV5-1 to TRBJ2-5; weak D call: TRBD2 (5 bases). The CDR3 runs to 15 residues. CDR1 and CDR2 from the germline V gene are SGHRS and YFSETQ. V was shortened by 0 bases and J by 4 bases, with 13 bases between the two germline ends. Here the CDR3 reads CASSLGELEGETQYF. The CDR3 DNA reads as TGCGCCAGCAGCTTGGGGGAGTTAGAGGGAGAGACCCAGTACTTC.

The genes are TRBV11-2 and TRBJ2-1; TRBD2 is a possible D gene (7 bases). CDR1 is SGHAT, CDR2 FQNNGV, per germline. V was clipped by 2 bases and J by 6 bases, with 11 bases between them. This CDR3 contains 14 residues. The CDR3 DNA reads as TGTGCCAGCAGCTTAACGGGGGGCGGCAATGAGCAGTTCTTC. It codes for CASSLTGGGNEQFF.

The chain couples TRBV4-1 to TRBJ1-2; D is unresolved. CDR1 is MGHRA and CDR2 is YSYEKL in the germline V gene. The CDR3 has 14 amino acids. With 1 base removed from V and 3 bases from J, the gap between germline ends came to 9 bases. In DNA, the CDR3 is TGCGCCAGCAGCCAAGGTGGCCCCTACTATGGCTACACCTTC. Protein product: CASSQGGPYYGYTF.

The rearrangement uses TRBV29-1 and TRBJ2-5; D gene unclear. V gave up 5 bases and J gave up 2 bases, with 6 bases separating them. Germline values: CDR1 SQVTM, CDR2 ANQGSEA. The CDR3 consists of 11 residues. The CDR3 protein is CSVKQQETQYF. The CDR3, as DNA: TGCAGCGTTAAACAGCAAGAGACCCAGTACTTC.

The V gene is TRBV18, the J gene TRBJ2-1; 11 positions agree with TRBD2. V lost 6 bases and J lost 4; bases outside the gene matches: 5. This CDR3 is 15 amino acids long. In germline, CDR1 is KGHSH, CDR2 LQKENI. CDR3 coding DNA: TGTGCCAGCTCTACTAGCGGGGGCTCGTACAATGAGCAGTTCTTC. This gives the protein CASSTSGGSYNEQFF.

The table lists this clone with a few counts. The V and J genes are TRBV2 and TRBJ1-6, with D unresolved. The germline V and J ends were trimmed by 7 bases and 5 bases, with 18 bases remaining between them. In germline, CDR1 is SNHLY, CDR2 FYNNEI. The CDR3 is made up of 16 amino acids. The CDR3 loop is CASTVLGSLNNSPLHF. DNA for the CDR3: TGTGCCAGCACCGTGCTAGGCAGCTTAAATAATTCACCCCTCCACTTT.

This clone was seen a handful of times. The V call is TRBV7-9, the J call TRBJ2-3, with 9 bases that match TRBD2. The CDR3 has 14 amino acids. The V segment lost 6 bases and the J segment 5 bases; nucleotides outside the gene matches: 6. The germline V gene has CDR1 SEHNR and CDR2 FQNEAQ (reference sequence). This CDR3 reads CASRVAGEKDTQYF. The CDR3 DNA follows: TGTGCCAGCAGGGTAGCGGGGGAGAAAGATACGCAGTATTTT.

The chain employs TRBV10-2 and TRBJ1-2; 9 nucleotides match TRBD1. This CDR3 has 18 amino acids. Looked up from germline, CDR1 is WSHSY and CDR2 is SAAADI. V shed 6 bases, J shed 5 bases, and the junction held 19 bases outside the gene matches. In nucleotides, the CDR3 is TGCGCCAGCAGAGGGACAGGGTCTTTTACAGGGGATGGATATGGCTACACCTTC. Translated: CASRGTGSFTGDGYGYTF.

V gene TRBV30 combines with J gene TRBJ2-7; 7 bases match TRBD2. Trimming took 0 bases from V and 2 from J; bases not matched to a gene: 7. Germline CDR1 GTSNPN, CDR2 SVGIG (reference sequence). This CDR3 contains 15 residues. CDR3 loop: CAWSVAGPGTYEQYF. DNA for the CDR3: TGTGCCTGGAGTGTAGCGGGACCTGGGACCTACGAGCAGTACTTC.

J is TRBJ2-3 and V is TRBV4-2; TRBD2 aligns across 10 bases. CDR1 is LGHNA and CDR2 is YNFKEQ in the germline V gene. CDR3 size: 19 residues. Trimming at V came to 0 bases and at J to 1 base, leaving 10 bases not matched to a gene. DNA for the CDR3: TGTGCCAGCAGCCAAGATCTGGCCTGGACTAGCGGAGGCACAGATACGCAGTATTTT. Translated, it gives CASSQDLAWTSGGTDTQYF.

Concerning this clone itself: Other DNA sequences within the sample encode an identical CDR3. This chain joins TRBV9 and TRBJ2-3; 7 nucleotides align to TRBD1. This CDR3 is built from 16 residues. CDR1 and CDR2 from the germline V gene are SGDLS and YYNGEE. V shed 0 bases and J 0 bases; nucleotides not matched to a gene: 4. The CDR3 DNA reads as TGTGCCAGCAGCGTAGATGCCAGGGGGAGCACAGATACGCAGTATTTT. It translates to CASSVDARGSTDTQYF.

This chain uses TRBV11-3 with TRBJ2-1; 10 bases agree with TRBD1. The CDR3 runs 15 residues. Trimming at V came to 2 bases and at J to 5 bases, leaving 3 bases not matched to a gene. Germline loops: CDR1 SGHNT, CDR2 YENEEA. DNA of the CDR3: TGTGCCAGCAGCTTACCGGGACAGGGGAACAATGAGCAGTTCTTC. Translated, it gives CASSLPGQGNNEQFF. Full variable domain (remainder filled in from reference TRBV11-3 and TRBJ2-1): EAGVVQSPRYKIIEKKQPVAFWCNPISGHNTLYWYLQNLGQGPELLIRYENEEAVDDSQLPKDRFSAERLKGVDSTLKIQPAELGDSAVYLCASSLPGQGNNEQFFGPGTRLTVL.

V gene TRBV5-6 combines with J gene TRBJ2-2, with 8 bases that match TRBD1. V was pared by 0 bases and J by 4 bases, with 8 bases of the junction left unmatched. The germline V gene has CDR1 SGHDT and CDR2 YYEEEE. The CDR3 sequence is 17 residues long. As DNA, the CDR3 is TGTGCCAGCAGCTTGGTGACAGGGGCTTTGGGCACCGGGGAGCTGTTTTTT. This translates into CASSLVTGALGTGELFF. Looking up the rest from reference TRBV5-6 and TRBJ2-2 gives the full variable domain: DAGVTQSPTHLIKTRGQQVTLRCSPKSGHDTVSWYQQALGQGPQFIFQYYEEEERQRGNFPDRFSGHQFPNYSSELNVNALLLGDSALYLCASSLVTGALGTGELFFGEGSRLTVL.

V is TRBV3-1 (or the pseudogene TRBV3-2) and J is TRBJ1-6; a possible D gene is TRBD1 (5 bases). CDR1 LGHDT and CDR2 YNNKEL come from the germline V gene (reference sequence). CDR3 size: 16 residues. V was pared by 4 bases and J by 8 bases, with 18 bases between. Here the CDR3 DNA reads TGTGCCAGCAGCCCAACCTCGACAGTCTTGTATTCACCCCTCCACTTT. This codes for CASSPTSTVLYSPLHF.

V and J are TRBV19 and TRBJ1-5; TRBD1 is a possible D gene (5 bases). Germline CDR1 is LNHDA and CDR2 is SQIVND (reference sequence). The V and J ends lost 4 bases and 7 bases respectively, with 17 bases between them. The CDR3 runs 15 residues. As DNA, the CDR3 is TGTGCCAGTAGTACCGCCGGCCAGGGAGGACAGCCCCAGCATTTT. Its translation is CASSTAGQGGQPQHF.

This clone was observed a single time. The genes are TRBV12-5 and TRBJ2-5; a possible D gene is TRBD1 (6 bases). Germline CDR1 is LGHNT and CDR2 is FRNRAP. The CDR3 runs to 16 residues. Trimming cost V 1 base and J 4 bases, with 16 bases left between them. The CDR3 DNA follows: TGTGCTAGTGGTTTGGGCCCCAGGGGATCAGGAGAGACCCAGTACTTC. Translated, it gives CASGLGPRGSGETQYF.

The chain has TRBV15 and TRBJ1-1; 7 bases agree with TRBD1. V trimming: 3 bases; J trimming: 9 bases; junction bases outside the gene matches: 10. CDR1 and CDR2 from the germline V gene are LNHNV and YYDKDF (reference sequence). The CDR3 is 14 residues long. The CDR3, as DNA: TGTGCCACCAGCAGTACAATTAGACAGGGTAAAGCTTTCTTT. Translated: CATSSTIRQGKAFF.

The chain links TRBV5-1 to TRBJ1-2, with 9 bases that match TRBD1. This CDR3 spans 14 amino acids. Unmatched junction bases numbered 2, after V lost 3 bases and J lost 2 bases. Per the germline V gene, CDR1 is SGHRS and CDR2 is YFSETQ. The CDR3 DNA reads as TGCGCCAGCAGCTCCGGACAGGGGAACTATGGCTACACCTTC. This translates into CASSSGQGNYGYTF. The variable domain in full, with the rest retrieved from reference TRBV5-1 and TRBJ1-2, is KAGVTQTPRYLIKTRGQQVTLSCSPISGHRSVSWYQQTPGQGLQFLFEYFSETQRNKGNFPGRFSGRQFSNSRSEMNVSTLELGDSALYLCASSSGQGNYGYTFGSGTRLTVV.

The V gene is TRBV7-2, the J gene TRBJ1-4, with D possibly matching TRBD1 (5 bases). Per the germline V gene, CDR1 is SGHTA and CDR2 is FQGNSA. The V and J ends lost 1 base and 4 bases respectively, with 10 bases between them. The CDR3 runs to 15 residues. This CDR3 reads CASSLGRDYNEKLFF. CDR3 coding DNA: TGTGCCAGCAGCTTAGGACGGGACTATAATGAAAAACTGTTTTTT.

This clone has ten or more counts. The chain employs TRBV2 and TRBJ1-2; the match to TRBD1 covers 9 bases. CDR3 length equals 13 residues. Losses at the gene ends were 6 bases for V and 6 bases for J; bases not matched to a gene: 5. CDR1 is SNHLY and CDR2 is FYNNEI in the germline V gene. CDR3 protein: CASSLRDRDGYTF. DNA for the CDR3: TGTGCCAGCAGCCTCCGGGACAGGGATGGCTACACCTTC. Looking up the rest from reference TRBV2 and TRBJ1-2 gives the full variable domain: EPEVTQTPSHQVTQMGQEVILRCVPISNHLYFYWYRQILGQKVEFLVSFYNNEISEKSEIFDDQFSVERPDGSNFTLKIRSTKLEDSAMYFCASSLRDRDGYTFGSGTRLTVV.